This record covers a single T cell receptor beta chain. This sample was included in a study of T-cell memory formation after mild COVID-19. With 3 bases removed from V and 3 bases from J, the gap between germline ends came to 11 bases. Germline V gene sequence: CDR1 SQVTM, CDR2 ANQGSEA. The CDR3 loop spans 13 amino acids. 5'RACE with constant-segment primers built TCRalpha and TCRbeta cDNA libraries with UMIs. TCRdb itself ran the 5' RACE reads through MiXCR, one entry per CDR3 protein. The sample lists 250,000 to 300,000 distinct CDR3 sequences, around 15% occurring once. The clonotype originates from a man in his late teens or twenties who had mild COVID-19 (a few samples of this study predate the infection). Cell type and time point are not known. The chain employs TRBV29-1 and TRBJ1-2; no clear D. Material for sequencing was PBMCs or a T cell subset sorted from them (not recorded which). CDR3: CSVEVAHDYGYTF. The CDR3 nucleotides read TGCAGCGTTGAGGTCGCTCACGACTATGGCTACACCTTC.